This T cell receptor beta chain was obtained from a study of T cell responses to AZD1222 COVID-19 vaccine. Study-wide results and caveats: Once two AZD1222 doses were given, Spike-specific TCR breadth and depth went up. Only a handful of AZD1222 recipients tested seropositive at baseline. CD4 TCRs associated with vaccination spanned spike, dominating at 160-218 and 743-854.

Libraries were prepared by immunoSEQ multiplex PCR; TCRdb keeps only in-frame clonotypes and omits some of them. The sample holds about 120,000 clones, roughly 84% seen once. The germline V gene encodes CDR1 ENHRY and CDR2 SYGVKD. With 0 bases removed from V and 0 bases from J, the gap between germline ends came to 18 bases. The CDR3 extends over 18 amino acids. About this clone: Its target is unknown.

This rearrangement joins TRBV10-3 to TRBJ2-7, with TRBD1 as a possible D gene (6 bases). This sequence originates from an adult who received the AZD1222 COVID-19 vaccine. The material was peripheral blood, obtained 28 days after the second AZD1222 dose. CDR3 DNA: TGTGCCATCAGTGAGTCGAAAGGGCGGACAGATAGCTCCTACGAGCAGTACTTC. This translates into CAISESKGRTDSSYEQYF.